This T cell receptor (beta chain) was identified in a study of cytomegalovirus exposure and HLA in healthy donors. Study-wide context: Some 90 million unique TCRs from HLA-typed donors were held in an early data release. Study-level findings and limits: TCR beta sequences reportedly predicted most subjects' HLA-A and HLA-B alleles accurately. Presence/absence analysis assumed near-uniform sequencing depth across donors.

Germline loops: CDR1 MNHNS, CDR2 SASEGT. Trimming removed 5 bases at V and 2 bases at J, with 12 bases between. The CDR3 runs to 14 residues. The PCR contained 60 Vbeta and 13 Jbeta primers. The protocol was immunoSEQ multiplex PCR, while the TCRdb copy is restricted to in-frame clones and leaves out a portion. Among approximately 150,000 clones, under 80% were seen once, and the ten largest hold about 2.5%. Likely unrecorded immune exposures existed in these nominally healthy donors. For this clone: No antigen is known for it.

This clonotype was obtained from a human donor in good health. The chain couples TRBV6-1 to TRBJ2-5, with no clear D. The material sequenced was PBMCs. The CDR3 sequence: CASSKTRIQETQYF. The CDR3 DNA follows: TGTGCCAGCAGTAAAACCAGGATTCAAGAGACCCAGTACTTC.